Listed below are T cell receptor beta chains from one sample, sequenced in a study of control samples from healthy donors and cancer patients. The method was immunoSEQ multiplex PCR; TCRdb's version includes in-frame clones alone and lacks a portion of them. Listed are fewer than 250,000 clones; roughly 2.2% falls within the top ten. The sample comprised blood. Receptor source: a woman aged 25-40 years in good health. CDR3s include the opening cysteine and the closing phenylalanine or tryptophan. Fields, in order: V gene, clone size, CDR3 length, D gene, J gene, CDR3 DNA, CDR3 protein. D genes are given only for firm matches. Rows give clone size only sometimes, using once, few, many, or a class for an expanded clone.

v_gene: TRBV27; abundance: -; len: 15; d_gene: TRBD1; j_gene: TRBJ1-6; CDR3nt: TGTGCCAGCAGTGGATACAGGGGGCGTAGTTCACCCCTCCACTTT; CDR3aa: CASSGYRGRSSPLHF
v_gene: TRBV21-1; abundance: -; len: 13; d_gene: -; j_gene: TRBJ2-7; CDR3nt: TGTGCCAGCAGCCACTACCCCGGGACAGGTAATAACTTC; CDR3aa: CASSHYPGTGNNF
v_gene: TRBV15; abundance: -; len: 13; d_gene: -; j_gene: TRBJ1-2; CDR3nt: TGTGCCACCAGCAGAACGGGACCTGGCGGCTACACCTTC; CDR3aa: CATSRTGPGGYTF
v_gene: TRBV18; abundance: -; len: 13; d_gene: -; j_gene: TRBJ1-2; CDR3nt: TGTGCCAGCTCACCGCCAGGGACGGATGGCTACACCTTC; CDR3aa: CASSPPGTDGYTF
v_gene: TRBV15; abundance: -; len: 14; d_gene: -; j_gene: TRBJ2-5; CDR3nt: TGTGCCACCAGCAGAGTCGGGAGCGGGGAGACCCAGTACTTC; CDR3aa: CATSRVGSGETQYF
v_gene: TRBV2; abundance: -; len: 18; d_gene: TRBD2; j_gene: TRBJ2-2; CDR3nt: TGTGCCAGCAGTGAGCTCCCGGGAGGGGGGGCGCAAACCGGGGAGCTGTTTTTT; CDR3aa: CASSELPGGGAQTGELFF
v_gene: TRBV7-9; abundance: -; len: 13; d_gene: -; j_gene: TRBJ2-7; CDR3nt: TGTGCCAGCAGCGCGGCGGGTGGTTACGAGCAGTACTTC; CDR3aa: CASSAAGGYEQYF
v_gene: TRBV4-1; abundance: -; len: 16; d_gene: -; j_gene: TRBJ2-7; CDR3nt: TGCGCCAGCAGCCCCCCCGCGGGGAAGTATACCTACGAGCAGTACTTC; CDR3aa: CASSPPAGKYTYEQYF
v_gene: TRBV4-1; abundance: -; len: 15; d_gene: TRBD2; j_gene: TRBJ2-1; CDR3nt: TGCGCCAGCAGCCAGAGCGGGGCTTCCTACAATGAGCAGTTCTTC; CDR3aa: CASSQSGASYNEQFF
v_gene: TRBV2; abundance: -; len: 11; d_gene: TRBD1; j_gene: TRBJ1-3; CDR3nt: TGTGCCAGCAGAACCTCCGGGACAGTATATTTT; CDR3aa: CASRTSGTVYF
v_gene: TRBV18; abundance: -; len: 12; d_gene: -; j_gene: TRBJ1-2; CDR3nt: TGTGCCAGCTCGGAGCAGGGGTCTGGCTACACCTTC; CDR3aa: CASSEQGSGYTF
v_gene: TRBV11-2; abundance: -; len: 12; d_gene: -; j_gene: TRBJ2-1; CDR3nt: TGTGCCAGCAGCTTAGCCCGCAATGAGCAGTTCTTC; CDR3aa: CASSLARNEQFF
v_gene: TRBV6-5; abundance: -; len: 14; d_gene: TRBD1; j_gene: TRBJ1-2; CDR3nt: TGTGCCAGCAGTTACTCGAGGGGGACAGAGGGCTACACCTTC; CDR3aa: CASSYSRGTEGYTF
v_gene: TRBV6-2/TRBV6-3; abundance: -; len: 15; d_gene: TRBD2; j_gene: TRBJ2-5; CDR3nt: TGTGCCAGCAGTGACCCGGGGGGGCCAGCCGAGACCCAGTACTTC; CDR3aa: CASSDPGGPAETQYF
v_gene: TRBV7-6; abundance: -; len: 16; d_gene: -; j_gene: TRBJ1-1; CDR3nt: TGTGCCAGCAGCTCCCATCCCCGGGTATCGGCTCGTGAAGCTTTCTTT; CDR3aa: CASSSHPRVSAREAFF
v_gene: TRBV6-1; abundance: -; len: 17; d_gene: TRBD1; j_gene: TRBJ1-1; CDR3nt: TGTGCCAGCAGTGGGAAGACAGGGGAGGTCAAAAACACTGAAGCTTTCTTT; CDR3aa: CASSGKTGEVKNTEAFF
v_gene: TRBV3-1/TRBV3-2; abundance: -; len: 11; d_gene: -; j_gene: TRBJ2-7; CDR3nt: TGTGCCAGCAGCCGGCTCTACGAGCAGTACTTC; CDR3aa: CASSRLYEQYF
v_gene: TRBV7-8; abundance: -; len: 13; d_gene: TRBD1; j_gene: TRBJ1-2; CDR3nt: TGTGCCAGCAGCCGGCGACAGGGTCATGGCTACACCTTC; CDR3aa: CASSRRQGHGYTF
v_gene: TRBV2; abundance: -; len: 15; d_gene: -; j_gene: TRBJ1-3; CDR3nt: TGTGCCAGCAGTGAGCAGGCAGTTGCTGGAAACACCATATATTTT; CDR3aa: CASSEQAVAGNTIYF
v_gene: TRBV5-1; abundance: -; len: 14; d_gene: TRBD1; j_gene: TRBJ1-1; CDR3nt: TGCGCCAGCAGCTTTAACAGGGGGAACACTGAAGCTTTCTTT; CDR3aa: CASSFNRGNTEAFF
v_gene: TRBV28; abundance: -; len: 14; d_gene: -; j_gene: TRBJ1-6; CDR3nt: TGTGCCAGCAGTTTATTACCGGGCTATTCACCCCTCCACTTT; CDR3aa: CASSLLPGYSPLHF
v_gene: TRBV7-8; abundance: -; len: 16; d_gene: -; j_gene: TRBJ1-2; CDR3nt: TGTGCCAGCAGCCCGCGGAGGTCCCCGGCTATTTATGGCTACACCTTC; CDR3aa: CASSPRRSPAIYGYTF
v_gene: TRBV2; abundance: -; len: 11; d_gene: -; j_gene: TRBJ2-7; CDR3nt: TGTGCCAGCAGAAAGCAAGGGGAGCAGTACTTC; CDR3aa: CASRKQGEQYF
v_gene: TRBV5-4; abundance: -; len: 13; d_gene: -; j_gene: TRBJ1-2; CDR3nt: TGTGCCAGCCGCCCCAGGTCCAACTATGGCTACACCTTC; CDR3aa: CASRPRSNYGYTF
v_gene: TRBV7-9; abundance: -; len: 14; d_gene: -; j_gene: TRBJ1-2; CDR3nt: TGTGCCAGCAGATCTGACAGTGTAAACTATGGCTACACCTTC; CDR3aa: CASRSDSVNYGYTF
v_gene: TRBV19; abundance: large; len: 14; d_gene: -; j_gene: TRBJ1-6; CDR3nt: TGTGCCAGTAGTATAGTCCACCTTAATTCACCCCTCCACTTT; CDR3aa: CASSIVHLNSPLHF
v_gene: TRBV15; abundance: -; len: 18; d_gene: TRBD1; j_gene: TRBJ2-3; CDR3nt: TGTGCCACCAGCAGTGAAACTGACGGACAGGGCAGCACAGATACGCAGTATTTT; CDR3aa: CATSSETDGQGSTDTQYF
v_gene: TRBV5-6; abundance: -; len: 16; d_gene: TRBD1; j_gene: TRBJ2-3; CDR3nt: TGTGCCAGCAGCTCGAACTACAGGGGAACAGGAGATACGCAGTATTTT; CDR3aa: CASSSNYRGTGDTQYF
v_gene: TRBV2; abundance: -; len: 16; d_gene: -; j_gene: TRBJ1-4; CDR3nt: TGTGCCAGCAGTCCCCATACGGGTGCAACTAATGAAAAACTGTTTTTT; CDR3aa: CASSPHTGATNEKLFF
v_gene: TRBV6-5; abundance: -; len: 13; d_gene: -; j_gene: TRBJ1-1; CDR3nt: TGTGCCAGTTTGGGACGGGGGAACACTGAAGCTTTCTTT; CDR3aa: CASLGRGNTEAFF
v_gene: TRBV10-1; abundance: -; len: 15; d_gene: -; j_gene: TRBJ2-3; CDR3nt: TGCGCCAGCAGTGGTGACGACTCAAACACAGATACGCAGTATTTT; CDR3aa: CASSGDDSNTDTQYF
v_gene: TRBV18; abundance: -; len: 15; d_gene: -; j_gene: TRBJ1-1; CDR3nt: TGTGCCAGCTCACCACCGGGGGCCAGGGGCACTGAAGCTTTCTTT; CDR3aa: CASSPPGARGTEAFF
v_gene: TRBV4-2; abundance: -; len: 15; d_gene: -; j_gene: TRBJ2-4; CDR3nt: TGTGCCAGCAGCCAAGCCAGGGGAGGGGGAGTCATTCAGTACTTC; CDR3aa: CASSQARGGGVIQYF
v_gene: TRBV6-2/TRBV6-3; abundance: -; len: 14; d_gene: TRBD1; j_gene: TRBJ2-1; CDR3nt: TGTGCCAGCAGTCGCCAGGGGGAAATCGATGAGCAGTTCTTC; CDR3aa: CASSRQGEIDEQFF
v_gene: TRBV6-5; abundance: -; len: 13; d_gene: -; j_gene: TRBJ1-2; CDR3nt: TGTGCCAGCAGTTACGTACGGAACTATGGCTACACCTTC; CDR3aa: CASSYVRNYGYTF
v_gene: TRBV9; abundance: -; len: 15; d_gene: TRBD1; j_gene: TRBJ2-5; CDR3nt: TGTGCCAGCAGCGCCACAGGGGGCTTGGGGGAGACCCAGTACTTC; CDR3aa: CASSATGGLGETQYF
v_gene: TRBV5-1; abundance: -; len: 14; d_gene: -; j_gene: TRBJ1-5; CDR3nt: TGCGCCAGCAGCTTGGACGGTGGGTATCAGCCCCAGCATTTT; CDR3aa: CASSLDGGYQPQHF
v_gene: TRBV9; abundance: -; len: 15; d_gene: TRBD1; j_gene: TRBJ1-2; CDR3nt: TGTGCCAGCAGCGTAGAAGGGGGCCTTAACTATGGCTACACCTTC; CDR3aa: CASSVEGGLNYGYTF
v_gene: TRBV19; abundance: -; len: 15; d_gene: TRBD1; j_gene: TRBJ1-2; CDR3nt: TGTGCCAGTAGCCTCATATCCCTCAGGGGGCGCGGCTACACCTTC; CDR3aa: CASSLISLRGRGYTF
v_gene: TRBV11-2; abundance: -; len: 16; d_gene: TRBD1; j_gene: TRBJ1-5; CDR3nt: TGTGCCAGCAGCTCAATGACAGGGGAGGGCAATCAGCCCCAGCATTTT; CDR3aa: CASSSMTGEGNQPQHF
v_gene: TRBV19; abundance: -; len: 14; d_gene: -; j_gene: TRBJ1-5; CDR3nt: TGTGCCAGTAGCGAACAGGCCGGCAATCAGCCCCAGCATTTT; CDR3aa: CASSEQAGNQPQHF
v_gene: TRBV6-5; abundance: -; len: 14; d_gene: -; j_gene: TRBJ2-5; CDR3nt: TGTGCCAGCAGTTCACTAGCTTATCAAGAGACCCAGTACTTC; CDR3aa: CASSSLAYQETQYF
v_gene: TRBV9; abundance: -; len: 14; d_gene: TRBD1; j_gene: TRBJ1-2; CDR3nt: TGTGCCAGCAGCGCGGACAGGGCGCGGGATGGCTACACCTTC; CDR3aa: CASSADRARDGYTF
v_gene: TRBV5-4; abundance: -; len: 13; d_gene: TRBD1; j_gene: TRBJ1-2; CDR3nt: TGTGCCAGCAGACAGGGGGCTAAGACTGGCTACACCTTC; CDR3aa: CASRQGAKTGYTF